Sequencing of this TCR beta chain was carried out in a study of OX40 agonist ivuxolimab in advanced cancers. Findings of the study overall: Clones of CD4+ and CD8+ blood T cells grew by week 6 at doses of 0.1 to 3.0 mg/kg.

Profiling relied on immunoSEQ multiplex PCR, and the TCRdb table lists in-frame clones only, not all of them. The table lists 20,000 to 25,000 clones, about 90% of them singletons, with roughly 60% in the top ten. V lost 5 bases and J lost 8, with 21 bases in between. CDR3 length: 16 residues. Germline CDR1 MGHDK, CDR2 SYGVNS. With regard to this clone: Antigen: not known.

The gene calls are TRBV25-1 and TRBJ1-4; tentative D call: TRBD1 (5 bases). This receptor was obtained from an adult with an advanced solid tumor such as melanoma, head and neck, liver or kidney cancer. The source was CD4+ or CD8+ T cells sorted from blood, collected in a trial of the OX40 agonist ivuxolimab. CDR3 DNA sequence: TGTGCCAGCAGTACAGAGGGGCAGGGATGGGGGGAAAAACTGTTTTTT. It translates to CASSTEGQGWGEKLFF.